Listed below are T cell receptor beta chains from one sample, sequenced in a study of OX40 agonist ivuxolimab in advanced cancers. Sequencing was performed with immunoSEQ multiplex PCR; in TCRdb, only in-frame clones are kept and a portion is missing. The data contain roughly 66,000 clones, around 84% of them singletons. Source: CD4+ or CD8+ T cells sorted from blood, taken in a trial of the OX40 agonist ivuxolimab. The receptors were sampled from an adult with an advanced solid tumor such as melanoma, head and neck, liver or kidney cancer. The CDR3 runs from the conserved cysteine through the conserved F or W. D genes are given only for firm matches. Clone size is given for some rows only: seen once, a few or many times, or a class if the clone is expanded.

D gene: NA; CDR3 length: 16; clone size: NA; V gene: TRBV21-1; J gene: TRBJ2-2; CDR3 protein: CASSNPIGYYTGELFF; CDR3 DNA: TGTGCCAGCAGCAACCCCATAGGGTACTACACCGGGGAGCTGTTTTTT
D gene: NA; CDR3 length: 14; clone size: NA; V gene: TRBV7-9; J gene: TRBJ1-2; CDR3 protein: CASSLAGQIYGYTF; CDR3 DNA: TGTGCCAGCAGCTTAGCGGGCCAGATCTATGGCTACACCTTC
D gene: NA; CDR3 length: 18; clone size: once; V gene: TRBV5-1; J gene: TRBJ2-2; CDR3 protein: CASSLEADFRDRRGELFF; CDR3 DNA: TGCGCCAGCAGCTTGGAAGCGGACTTCCGGGACCGAAGGGGGGAGCTGTTTTTT
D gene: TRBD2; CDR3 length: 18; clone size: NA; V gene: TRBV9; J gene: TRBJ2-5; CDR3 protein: CASSVAATSGLPQETQYF; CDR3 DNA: TGTGCCAGCAGCGTAGCGGCGACTAGCGGGTTACCCCAAGAGACCCAGTACTTC
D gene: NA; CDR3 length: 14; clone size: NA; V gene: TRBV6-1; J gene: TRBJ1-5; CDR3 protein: CASRESLSNQPQHF; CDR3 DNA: TGTGCCAGCAGAGAGTCTCTTAGCAATCAGCCCCAGCATTTT
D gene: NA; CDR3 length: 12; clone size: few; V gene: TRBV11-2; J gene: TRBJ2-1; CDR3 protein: CASSLGANEQFF; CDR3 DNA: TGTGCCAGCAGCTTAGGAGCCAATGAGCAGTTCTTC
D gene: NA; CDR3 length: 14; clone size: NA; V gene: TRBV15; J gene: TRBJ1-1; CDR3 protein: CATSRVGQNTEAFF; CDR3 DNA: TGTGCCACCAGCAGAGTAGGCCAAAACACTGAAGCTTTCTTT
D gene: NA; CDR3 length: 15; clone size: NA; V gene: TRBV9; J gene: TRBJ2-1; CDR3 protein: CASSVAGGPSNEQFF; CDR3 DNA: TGTGCCAGCAGCGTAGCCGGAGGGCCCTCCAATGAGCAGTTCTTC
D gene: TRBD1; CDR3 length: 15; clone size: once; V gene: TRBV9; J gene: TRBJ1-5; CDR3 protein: CASSKGTGGAQPQHF; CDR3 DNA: TGTGCCAGCAGCAAAGGGACAGGGGGCGCTCAGCCCCAGCATTTT
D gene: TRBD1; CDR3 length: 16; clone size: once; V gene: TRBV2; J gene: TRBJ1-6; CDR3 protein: CASSISWGQGNSPLHF; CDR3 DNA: TGTGCCAGTTCCATCTCGTGGGGACAGGGAAATTCACCCCTCCACTTT
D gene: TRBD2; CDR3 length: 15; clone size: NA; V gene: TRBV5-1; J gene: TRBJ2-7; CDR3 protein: CASRKLAGGRGEQYF; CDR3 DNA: TGCGCCAGCAGGAAGCTAGCGGGAGGTCGAGGCGAGCAGTACTTC
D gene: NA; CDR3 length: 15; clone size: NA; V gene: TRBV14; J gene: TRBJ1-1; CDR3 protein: CASSQTTSFFAEAFF; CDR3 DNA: TGTGCCAGCAGCCAGACGACCTCATTCTTCGCTGAAGCTTTCTTT
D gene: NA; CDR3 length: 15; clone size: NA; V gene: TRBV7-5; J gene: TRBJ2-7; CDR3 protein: CVRSLRDFDSYEQYF; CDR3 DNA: TGTGTCAGAAGCTTACGGGACTTTGACTCCTACGAGCAGTACTTC
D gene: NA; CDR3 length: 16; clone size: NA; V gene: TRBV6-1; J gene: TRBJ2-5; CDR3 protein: CASSELEQGGIGTQYF; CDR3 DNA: TGTGCCAGCAGTGAACTGGAACAGGGGGGGATTGGGACCCAGTACTTC
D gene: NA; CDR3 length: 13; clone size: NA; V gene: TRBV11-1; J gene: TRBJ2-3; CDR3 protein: CASSPQFTDTQYF; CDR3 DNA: TGTGCCAGCAGCCCACAGTTCACAGATACGCAGTATTTT
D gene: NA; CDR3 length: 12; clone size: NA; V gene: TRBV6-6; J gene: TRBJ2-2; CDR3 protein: CASSYRRGELFF; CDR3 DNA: TGTGCCAGCAGTTATCGCCGGGGGGAGCTGTTTTTT
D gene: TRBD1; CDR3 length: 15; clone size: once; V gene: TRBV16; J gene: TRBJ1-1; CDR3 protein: CASSRGQGEGTEAFF; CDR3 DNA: TGTGCCAGCAGCCGGGGACAGGGAGAGGGGACTGAAGCTTTCTTT
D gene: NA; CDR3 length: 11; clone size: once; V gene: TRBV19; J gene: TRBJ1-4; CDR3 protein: CASSIREKLFF; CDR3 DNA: TGTGCCAGTAGTATTAGGGAAAAACTGTTTTTT
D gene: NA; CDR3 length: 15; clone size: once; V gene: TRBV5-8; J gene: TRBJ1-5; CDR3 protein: CASSLGQLSNQPQHF; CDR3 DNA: TGTGCCAGCAGCTTGGGGCAACTTAGCAATCAGCCCCAGCATTTT
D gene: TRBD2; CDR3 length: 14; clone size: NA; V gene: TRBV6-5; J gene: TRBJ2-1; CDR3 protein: CASSYTSGSEEQFF; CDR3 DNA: TGTGCCAGCAGTTACACTAGCGGGAGTGAAGAGCAGTTCTTC
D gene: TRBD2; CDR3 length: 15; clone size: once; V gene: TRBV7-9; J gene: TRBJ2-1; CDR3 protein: CASSSTSAAYNEQFF; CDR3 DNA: TGTGCCAGCAGCTCAACTAGCGCCGCTTACAATGAGCAGTTCTTC
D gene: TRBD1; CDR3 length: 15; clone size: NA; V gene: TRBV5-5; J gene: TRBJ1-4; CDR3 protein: CASSLDRGRSEKLFF; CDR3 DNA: TGTGCCAGCAGCCTTGACAGGGGGCGTTCCGAAAAACTGTTTTTT